The T cell receptor beta chain described here comes from a study of early T cells in non-severe SARS-CoV-2 infection. This clonotype appeared a few times. Its specificity is unknown. TCRdb itself ran the 5' RACE reads through MiXCR, one entry per CDR3 protein. This sample has more than 90,000 distinct CDR3 sequences; about 10% occur once, and the top ten carry approximately 5.3%. The CDR3 extends over 14 amino acids. V lost 3 bases, J lost 9 bases, and 15 bases lay in between. Germline CDR1 and CDR2: GTSNPN and SVGIG (reference sequence). Study-level points and caveats: Comparison of clonotypes with VDJdb favored anti-spike CD8 responses while missing private and CD4 specificities.

The sequence derives from an adult who was a healthcare worker with PCR-confirmed SARS-CoV-2 infection or an uninfected control (not recorded which). Input material: whole blood. V and J are TRBV30 and TRBJ1-6; D unclear. The DNA of the CDR3 is TGTGCCTGGAGCCGGACCGATCGGGTTTCACCCCTCCACTTT. This translates into CAWSRTDRVSPLHF.